The present T cell receptor (beta chain) was sequenced within a study of cytomegalovirus exposure and HLA in healthy donors. Whole-study results and caveats: It has been reported that TCR beta sequences accurately predicted the HLA-A and HLA-B alleles of most subjects.

This clone has a single count. Its antigen is not identified. This CDR3 is also generated by other DNA sequences in the sample. Germline loops: CDR1 SGHRS, CDR2 YFSETQ. The CDR3 is 14 residues long. V lost 5 bases to trimming and J lost 0 bases, with 11 bases between them. PCR primers comprised 60 Vbeta and 13 Jbeta primers. TCRdb's copy holds only in-frame clones and misses some; the assay was immunoSEQ multiplex PCR. The sample holds just over 150,000 clones; around 84% are singletons and the top ten take 1.5% to 2%. This receptor was taken from a man in his late teens or twenties in good health and CMV-seronegative. Source material: PBMCs. The rearrangement links TRBV5-1 to TRBJ1-1; D might be TRBD1 (6 bases). CDR3: CASSFGQLNTEAFF. The CDR3 DNA follows: TGCGCCAGCAGTTTCGGACAGTTGAACACTGAAGCTTTCTTT.